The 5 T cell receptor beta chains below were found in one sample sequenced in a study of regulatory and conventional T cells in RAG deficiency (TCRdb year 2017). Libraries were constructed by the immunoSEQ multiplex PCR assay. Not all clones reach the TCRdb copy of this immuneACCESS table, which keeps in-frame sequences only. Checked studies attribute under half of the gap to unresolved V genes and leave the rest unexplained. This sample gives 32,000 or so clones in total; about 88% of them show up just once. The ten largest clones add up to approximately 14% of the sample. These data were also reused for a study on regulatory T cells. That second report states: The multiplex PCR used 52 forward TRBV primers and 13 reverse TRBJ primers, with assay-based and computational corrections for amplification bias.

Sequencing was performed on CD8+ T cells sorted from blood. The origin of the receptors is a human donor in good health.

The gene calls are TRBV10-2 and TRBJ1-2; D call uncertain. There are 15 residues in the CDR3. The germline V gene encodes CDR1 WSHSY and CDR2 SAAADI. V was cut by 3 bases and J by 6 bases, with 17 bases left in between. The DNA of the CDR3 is TGCGCCAGCAGTGAAATAGGGAGACGTGGAGATGGCTACACCTTC. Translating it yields CASSEIGRRGDGYTF.

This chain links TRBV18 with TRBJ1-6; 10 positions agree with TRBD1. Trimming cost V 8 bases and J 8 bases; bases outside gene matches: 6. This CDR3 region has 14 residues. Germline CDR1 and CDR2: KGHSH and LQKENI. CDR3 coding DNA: TGTGCCAGCGCCCCGGGACAGGGGTATTCACCCCTCCACTTT. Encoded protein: CASAPGQGYSPLHF. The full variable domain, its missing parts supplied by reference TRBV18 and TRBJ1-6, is NAGVMQNPRHLVRRRGQEARLRCSPMKGHSHVYWYRQLPEEGLKFMVYLQKENIIDESGMPKERFSAEFPKEGPSILRIQQVVRGDSAAYFCASAPGQGYSPLHFGNGTRLTVT.

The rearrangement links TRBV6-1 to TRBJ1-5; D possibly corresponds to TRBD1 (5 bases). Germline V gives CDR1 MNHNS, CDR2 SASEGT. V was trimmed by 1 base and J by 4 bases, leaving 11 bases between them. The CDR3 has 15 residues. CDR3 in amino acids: CASSEVSGGNQPQHF. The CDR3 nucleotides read TGTGCCAGCAGTGAAGTGTCCGGGGGGAATCAGCCCCAGCATTTT.

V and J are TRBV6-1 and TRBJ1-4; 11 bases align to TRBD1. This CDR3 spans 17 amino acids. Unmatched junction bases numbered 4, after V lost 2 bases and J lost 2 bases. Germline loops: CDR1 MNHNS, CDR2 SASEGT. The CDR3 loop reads CASSEPGQGATNEKLFF. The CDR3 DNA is TGTGCCAGCAGTGAACCCGGACAGGGGGCCACTAATGAAAAACTGTTTTTT.

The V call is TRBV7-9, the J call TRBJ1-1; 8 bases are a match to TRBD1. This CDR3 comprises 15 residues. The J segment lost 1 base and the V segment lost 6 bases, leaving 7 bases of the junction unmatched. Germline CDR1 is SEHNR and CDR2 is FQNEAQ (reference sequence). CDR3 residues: CASRDGQGENTEAFF. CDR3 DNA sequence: TGTGCCAGCAGGGACGGACAGGGAGAGAACACTGAAGCTTTCTTT.